Sequencing of this T cell receptor (beta chain) was carried out in a study of T-cell reconstitution after alpha-beta-depleted transplantation in children. This clonotype was seen only a few times. Preparation of the TCRbeta library used unique molecular identifiers. One entry per CDR3 protein results from TCRdb running MiXCR on the PCR reads. The data show more than 250,000 distinct CDR3 sequences, with roughly 9.5% seen just once and around 10% held by the top ten. CDR3 size: 14 residues. V was shortened by 3 bases and J by 13 bases, with 21 bases between the two germline ends. Germline V lookup: CDR1 SGHRS, CDR2 YFSETQ.

Material: PBMCs from the stem cell graft donor, obtained from the stem cell graft. The chain is built from TRBV5-1 and TRBJ2-3, with D possibly being TRBD1 or TRBD2 (6 bases each). This receptor was identified in a human donor who donated a stem cell graft to a child with SCID. CDR3 amino acids: CASSSTQNGGQEYF. The DNA for the CDR3 is TGCGCCAGCAGCTCGACCCAGAATGGGGGGCAGGAGTATTTT.